This TCR beta chain originates from a study of tumor-infiltrating lymphocytes in oesophageal squamous cell carcinoma (dated by TCRdb to 2015 to 2016). About this clonotype: What antigen it recognizes has not been identified. The sample holds no much larger clone one base away, and base qualities are not on file.

The method was PCR. The reads were generated on an Illumina HiSeq 2000. TCRdb took the public reads, trimmed them with fastp at Q25, ran MiXCR for clone calling and kept in-frame beta chains. Each record represents a unique CDR3 protein, reported with the most common genes and DNA among its rows. Across this sample there are some 15,000 distinct CDR3 sequences, with 46% seen only once. The top ten constitute around 42% of the sample. Sequencing was carried out using blood. This TCR was recovered from a male donor with esophageal squamous cell carcinoma.

The DNA sequence reads TGCAGTGCTAGAGATCTCGACCGGGGGGAAGGCTACACCTTC. This codes for CSARDLDRGEGYTF. Here the chain combines TRBV20-1 and TRBJ1-2; perhaps TRBD1 is the D gene, with 5 bases matching. V and J are truncated by 0 bases and 8 bases respectively, leaving an intervening sequence of 16 bases. The CDR3 runs 14 residues from the cysteine to the phenylalanine. The retained sequence is limited to the CDR3, 42 bases, with the frame set at the first base. Looking up the germline V gene (reference sequence) yields CDR1 DFQATT and CDR2 SNEGSKA.